This T cell receptor beta chain was retrieved from a study of blood T cell repertoires in COVID-19. Here immunoSEQ multiplex PCR was the method, and the copy in TCRdb shows in-frame clones only, minus some. The profile shows under 300,000 clones, roughly 85% of them singletons. V was shortened by 4 bases and J by 4 bases, with 5 bases between the two germline ends. Germline values: CDR1 SQVTM, CDR2 ANQGSEA. This CDR3 contains 11 residues. This chain uses TRBV29-1 with TRBJ1-3; D unclear. This clonotype originated in a woman between 45 and 60 years old who had recovered from COVID-19. Material: PBMCs or T cells enriched from blood (not recorded which). The CDR3: CSVVEGNTIYF. The CDR3 DNA reads TGCAGCGTTGTGGAGGGAAACACCATATATTTT.